This T cell receptor beta chain derives from a study of identical twins (dated by TCRdb to about 2016). With respect to the entire study: The study deep-sequenced TCR alpha and beta repertoires from monozygotic twins, unrelated adults of various ages and cord blood to test whether fetal clonotypes persist. To rule out contamination, replicate twin experiments were performed at different times with different library preparation protocols.

Receptor libraries were prepared by 5' RACE. For sequencing, an Illumina HiSeq 2000 was employed. Template switching added a universal primer binding site, and the final cDNA carried a unique molecular identifier that allowed TCR cDNA molecules to be counted accurately. Specific primers in the conserved constant-segment region were used to synthesize first-strand cDNA for TCR alpha and beta chains. To control for contamination, every cDNA library carried two barcodes: a SMART-Mk sample barcode plus Illumina barcodes. TruSeq adapter sequences, together with Illumina sample barcodes, were added in two successive PCR steps. The Illumina HiSeq platform was used with custom primers to sequence TCR alpha and beta cDNA libraries. The published analysis was carried out like this. MiGEC was used to process raw reads and extract unique molecular identifiers, and MiXCR was used to find CDR3 positions. Recombination models were inferred per individual with the repgenHMM and IGoR tools using an EM algorithm. The analysis of shared clonotypes was done with the tcR package in R, with sharing normalized by the product of cloneset sizes. Out-of-frame nonproductive sequences were analyzed to study raw recombination free of thymic and clonal selection effects. TCRdb's own reprocessing of the public reads used fastp at Q25 and MiXCR and kept productive beta chains. Rows matching on CDR3 protein sequence are summarized as one entry with the most common DNA and genes. These V and J calls derive from TCRdb rather than the authors' analysis. The sample includes under 350,000 distinct CDR3 sequences, with roughly 9% observed a single time. The ten largest account for around 7.1% of the sample.

Study-level results and caveats: The excess sharing between twins in beta out-of-frame sequences was weaker because fewer shared sequences reduced the signal-to-noise ratio. Fewer insertions were carried by abundant cord blood beta clonotypes, a similar but weaker trend appeared in young adult naive repertoires, and no such trend appeared in memory repertoires. Zero-insertion analyses could be partly confounded by invariant T cells such as MAIT and iNKT, though diverse VJ usage argued against such confounding for most clonotypes. Out-of-frame TCR alpha sequences shared between twins showed an excess of low generation-probability sequences compared with coincidental sharing between unrelated individuals. Because the same donors could not be followed over many years, conclusions were based on cross-sectional statistical analysis. Recombination models systematically underestimated out-of-frame TCR alpha sharing in monozygotic twins but agreed with sharing between unrelated individuals.

CDR1 SGHDT and CDR2 YYEEEE are derived from the germline V gene. V and J are truncated by 2 bases and 3 bases respectively, leaving an intervening sequence of 23 bases. CDR3 length: 18 amino acids, cysteine to phenylalanine. Only the CDR3 region is kept as DNA, spanning 54 bases read in frame from base 1. Details on this clonotype: It lacks a known antigen. Base qualities are missing; no much larger clone stands one base away.

Every donor was a healthy Caucasian. The twin cohort comprised three pairs of female monozygotic twins, all aged roughly 18 to 29 years. Positive isolation kits from Invitrogen were used to isolate the CD4+ and CD8+ T cell populations. These sequences were also reported in another study, on yellow fever vaccine responses in identical twins. The second study also describes: According to the authors, the vaccine-induced T cell response in identical twins seemed to be partly convergent and partly specific to each individual. In the study, vaccine-responding T cell clones were precisely tracked in identical twins.

The receptor comes from a woman aged 18-30 years in good health. Sequenced sample: CD8+ T cells sorted from blood. Recombination linked TRBV5-6 to TRBJ1-1, with a tentative D gene TRBD1 over 5 matching bases. In nucleotide form, the sequence is TGTGCCAGCAGCTTTGGCTTTACCGGGGCCTGGGACGACACTGAAGCTTTCTTT. Translated, it gives CASSFGFTGAWDDTEAFF.